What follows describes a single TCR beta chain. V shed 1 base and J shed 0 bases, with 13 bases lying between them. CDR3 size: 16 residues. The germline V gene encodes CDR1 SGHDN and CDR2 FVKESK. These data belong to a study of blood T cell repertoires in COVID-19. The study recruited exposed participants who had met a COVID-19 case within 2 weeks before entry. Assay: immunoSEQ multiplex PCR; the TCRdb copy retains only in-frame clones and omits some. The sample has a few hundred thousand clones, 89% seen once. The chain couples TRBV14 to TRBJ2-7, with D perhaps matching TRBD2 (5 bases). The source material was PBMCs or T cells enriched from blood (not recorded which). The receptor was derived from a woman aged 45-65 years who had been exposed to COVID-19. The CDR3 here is CASSQGGGRGSYEQYF. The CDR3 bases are TGTGCCAGCAGCCAAGGGGGTGGTCGGGGCTCCTACGAGCAGTACTTC.